One sample yielded the 13 T cell receptor beta chains listed below, sequenced in a study of beta chain features in type 1 diabetes (dated by TCRdb to 2017 to 2018). The library was prepared using the immunoSEQ multiplex PCR assay. The entire amount of isolated RNA was reverse transcribed using the High Capacity cDNA Reverse Transcription Kit, so the sequenced TCRB transcripts were expressed ones. In TCRdb, the immuneACCESS table is reduced to in-frame sequences with V and J assigned. These tables do not hold every clone; where another copy was compared, an unresolved V gene accounts for under half, and the others remain unexplained. The sample records around 340,000 clones, less than 9.5% of which are singletons. The top ten clones comprise approximately 0.47% of the sample. The specimen sequenced was central memory CD4+ T cells from blood. Receptors originate from a woman younger than 35 in good health.

The sample holds a few counts of this clone. The CDR3 is CASSQGGAGTGRINEQFF. The CDR3 DNA follows: TGTGCCAGCAGCCAAGGAGGAGCAGGGACAGGTAGAATCAATGAGCAGTTCTTC. The rearrangement joins TRBV11-2 to TRBJ2-1; 8 bases match TRBD1. Germline CDR1 reads SGHAT; CDR2 reads FQNNGV. J lost 6 bases, V lost 5 bases, and 18 bases had no gene match. This CDR3 is 18 amino acids long. Filled out from reference TRBV11-2 and TRBJ2-1, the complete variable domain reads EAGVAQSPRYKIIEKRQSVAFWCNPISGHATLYWYQQILGQGPKLLIQFQNNGVVDDSQLPKDRFSAERLKGVDSTLKIQPAKLEDSAVYLCASSQGGAGTGRINEQFFGPGTRLTVL.

A few counts support this clone. The V gene is TRBV2, the J gene TRBJ2-2; D is unresolved. The CDR3 spans 15 residues. Germline CDR1 is SNHLY and CDR2 is FYNNEI. The V gene lost 4 bases and the J gene lost 5 bases, with 14 bases spanning the gap. CDR3 protein: CASSVQSGATGELFF. The CDR3 DNA reads as TGTGCCAGCAGTGTACAGTCGGGCGCGACCGGGGAGCTGTTTTTT.

J is TRBJ2-1 and V is TRBV18; TRBD2 agrees at 7 bases. This CDR3 contains 14 residues. Germline CDR1 KGHSH, CDR2 LQKENI. V gave up 2 bases and J gave up 5 bases; unmatched junction bases: 3. CDR3 in amino acids: CASSPDGTNNEQFF. The CDR3, as DNA: TGTGCCAGCTCACCAGATGGGACTAACAATGAGCAGTTCTTC.

The chain is built from TRBV19 and TRBJ2-1; 11 bases map to TRBD2. Germline V gives CDR1 LNHDA, CDR2 SQIVND (reference sequence). This CDR3 has 15 amino acids. J was trimmed by 4 bases and V by 5 bases; bases with no gene match: 4. The CDR3 bases are TGTGCCAGTAGTTCGCGACTAGCGGGATACAATGAGCAGTTCTTC. Protein sequence: CASSSRLAGYNEQFF.

This clone appeared a few times. The junction departs from the called germline gene at one end, perhaps through a read error. The rearrangement uses TRBV28 and TRBJ2-6, with D perhaps given as TRBD1 or TRBD2 (6 bases each). Per germline, CDR1 MDHEN and CDR2 SYDVKM. The CDR3 loop spans 15 amino acids. Here the CDR3 DNA reads TGTGCCAGCAGTTCAACAGGGTCGGGGGCCAGCGTCCTGACTTTC. Translating gives CASSSTGSGASVLTF. The variable domain in full, completed from reference TRBV28 and TRBJ2-6, reads DVKVTQSSRYLVKRTGEKVFLECVQDMDHENMFWYRQDPGLGLRLIYFSYDVKMKEKGDIPEGYSVSREKKERFSLILESASTNQTSMYLCASSSTGSGASVLTFGAGSRLTVL.

This clone has only a few counts. This chain joins TRBV21-1 and TRBJ2-3; TRBD2 reflects the table's D call only, with no check against the DNA. TRBV21-1 is shown as a pseudogene. The CDR3 has 15 residues. CDR3 residues: CASSQTERRTDTQYF. CDR3 DNA sequence: TGTGCCAGCAGCCAAACGGAGCGCCGCACAGATACGCAGTATTTT.

This clone has more than one count but fewer than ten. The V gene is TRBV19, the J gene TRBJ2-1; possible D gene TRBD1, 5 bases. CDR1 is LNHDA and CDR2 is SQIVND in the germline V gene (reference sequence). V was clipped by 3 bases and J by 0 bases, with 9 bases between them. The CDR3 covers 15 residues. In DNA form, the CDR3 reads TGTGCCAGTAGTATGGGGCGTTACTCCTACAATGAGCAGTTCTTC. Protein sequence: CASSMGRYSYNEQFF.

This clone was observed a handful of times. This sequence joins TRBV10-3 and TRBJ1-4, with D possibly being TRBD1 (5 bases). Trimming removed 8 bases at V and 7 bases at J, with 14 bases between. The germline V gene has CDR1 ENHRY and CDR2 SYGVKD. CDR3 length: 13 residues. The CDR3 nucleotides read TGTGCCATCGGGGGAAAAGCAAGTGAAAAACTGTTTTTT. It yields the protein CAIGGKASEKLFF.

This clone showed up just a few times. This chain joins TRBV7-9 and TRBJ2-2; 7 nucleotides align to TRBD1. This CDR3 comprises 16 residues. Germline V lookup: CDR1 SEHNR, CDR2 FQNEAQ (reference sequence). With 0 bases clipped from V and 6 bases from J, the junction kept 7 bases outside the gene matches. The CDR3 DNA sequence: TGTGCCAGCAGCTTAGCCCCGGACAGGCGATCCGGGGAGCTGTTTTTT. Amino acids: CASSLAPDRRSGELFF.

A few counts support this clone. The V and J genes are TRBV5-1 and TRBJ2-3; 8 positions match TRBD1. The CDR3 loop spans 14 amino acids. Unmatched junction bases numbered 3, after V lost 3 bases and J lost 3 bases. The germline gives CDR1 SGHRS, CDR2 YFSETQ. The CDR3 here is CASSYQGATDTQYF. The CDR3 bases are TGCGCCAGCAGCTACCAGGGGGCAACAGATACGCAGTATTTT.

The genes are TRBV15 and TRBJ2-2; a possible D gene is TRBD1 (5 bases). The CDR3 is 16 residues long. Germline assignment: CDR1 LNHNV and CDR2 YYDKDF (reference sequence). The germline V and J ends were trimmed by 0 bases and 7 bases, with 15 bases remaining between them. In DNA, the CDR3 is TGTGCCACCAGCAGAGATCTAGTGGGGCAGGGCGGGGAGCTGTTTTTT. Protein: CATSRDLVGQGGELFF. Full variable domain (remainder filled in from reference TRBV15 and TRBJ2-2): DAMVIQNPRYQVTQFGKPVTLSCSQTLNHNVMYWYQQKSSQAPKLLFHYYDKDFNNEADTPDNFQSRRPNTSFCFLDIRSPGLGDTAMYLCATSRDLVGQGGELFFGEGSRLTVL.

This clone occurred a few times. The chain is built from TRBV10-3 and TRBJ2-3; 8 positions agree with TRBD2. The CDR3 runs 14 residues. Trimming removed 4 bases from V and 7 bases from J; junction bases left unmatched: 7. Germline values: CDR1 ENHRY, CDR2 SYGVKD. Here the CDR3 reads CAISAQRESNTQYF. CDR3 coding DNA: TGTGCCATCAGTGCCCAGCGGGAGTCCAATACGCAGTATTTT.

The chain is built from TRBV5-1 and TRBJ2-1; no reliable D call. There are 14 residues in the CDR3. Trimming removed 4 bases at V and 6 bases at J, with 14 bases between. Germline V gene lookup returns CDR1 SGHRS and CDR2 YFSETQ. CDR3 loop: CASSRPQEFNEQFF. The CDR3 DNA follows: TGCGCCAGCAGCCGACCTCAGGAATTCAATGAGCAGTTCTTC.